The clone carrying this T cell receptor beta chain was seen a few times. The antigen remains undetermined. This sample is drawn from a study of CD8+CD57+ T cells in acquired aplastic anemia. Study in general: Sorted CD4+ and CD8+ cells yielded roughly 3.1 ug of DNA on average. Regarding the study as a whole: The same twenty-nine CD8+ CDR3 sequences occurred in patients and in controls.

This CDR3 spans 14 amino acids. CDR1 and CDR2 (germline): SGHTA, FQGTGA. V lost 5 bases, J lost 2 bases, and 11 bases lay in between. Individuals selected for sequencing had exhibited CD8+CD57+ cell expansion on flow cytometry. Diagnosis of severe acquired aplastic anemia applied to all patients. Genomic DNA was employed as the template in profiling TCR beta VDJ and CDR3. In TCRdb, the reads were re-called with MiXCR into one record per CDR3 protein. This sample yields a few hundred thousand distinct CDR3 sequences, of which approximately 32% are seen a single time; nearly 0.85% belongs to the top ten.

The gene calls are TRBV7-3 and TRBJ2-3; D is undetermined. Sequencing was done on a sample of sorted CD4+, CD8+, or CD8+CD57+ T cells (not recorded which) from PBMCs. The receptor was isolated from a human donor with aplastic anemia. CDR3 in DNA: TGTGCCAGCAGCCCGACAAGGAACACAGATACGCAGTATTTT. Translation gives CASSPTRNTDTQYF.